This T cell receptor beta chain was recovered during a study of PD-1 blockade in classical Hodgkin lymphoma. Germline trimming cut 6 bases from V and 5 bases from J; bases unmatched to any gene: 5. CDR3 length: 13 residues. Germline CDR1 and CDR2: MNHNY and SVGAGI (reference sequence). In every patient, relapse followed autologous stem cell transplantation, while exposure to brentuximab vedotin differed. The data were produced by immunoSEQ multiplex PCR, yet TCRdb's version contains in-frame clones alone and is incomplete. This sample has 50,000 to 75,000 clones; approximately 90% occur once, and the top ten carry roughly 5%.

This rearrangement joins TRBV6-6 to TRBJ1-2; 8 nucleotides match TRBD1. The material was peripheral blood mononuclear cells (PBMCs), obtained before the second cycle of nivolumab. This clonotype was obtained from a human donor with classical Hodgkin lymphoma. CDR3 sequence reads: CASSPDRVYGYTF. CDR3 sequence (DNA): TGTGCCAGCAGCCCGGACAGGGTTTATGGCTACACCTTC.